These 30 T cell receptor beta chains share one sample of origin, sequenced in a study of cytomegalovirus exposure and HLA in healthy donors. Profiling relied on immunoSEQ multiplex PCR, and the TCRdb table lists in-frame clones only, not all of them. The sample carries around 55,000 clones, 80% to 95% recorded once. The material sequenced was PBMCs. These receptor sequences come from a man between 18 and 29 years old in good health and CMV-seronegative.

The chain carries TRBV1 and TRBJ2-3; the DNA was not compared with TRBD2, the D call given in the table. TRBV1 is designated a pseudogene. The CDR3 consists of 20 residues. In nucleotides, the CDR3 is TGCACCAGCAGCCATCCTATAGGAGGTCGGGAGAAAGGGATCACAGATACGCAGTATTTT. The encoded protein is CTSSHPIGGREKGITDTQYF.

The chain employs TRBV18 and TRBJ2-2; 7 bases are a match to TRBD1. Per germline, CDR1 KGHSH and CDR2 LQKENI. This CDR3 has 18 amino acids. Trimming took 3 bases from V and 0 from J; bases not matched to a gene: 10. CDR3 coding DNA: TGTGCCAGCTCACCCCCGGGGACAGCTAAGGCGAACACCGGGGAGCTGTTTTTT. Its translation is CASSPPGTAKANTGELFF.

This clone has only one observation. The chain carries TRBV10-2 and TRBJ1-4; a possible D gene is TRBD1 (6 bases). Germline CDR1 is WSHSY and CDR2 is SAAADI. CDR3 length: 13 amino acids. The V end lost 8 bases, the J end lost 7 bases, and 14 bases lay between the germline ends. The chain's CDR3 is CASRRGAGEKLFF. CDR3 nucleotides: TGCGCCAGCCGTCGGGGGGCCGGTGAAAAACTGTTTTTT.

V usage is TRBV27 and J usage is TRBJ2-5; 8 bases align to TRBD2. Germline loops: CDR1 MNHEY, CDR2 SMNVEV (reference sequence). Losses at the gene ends were 5 bases for V and 5 bases for J; bases not matched to a gene: 4. The length of the CDR3 is 13 residues. CDR3 sequence reads: CASSREGEETQYF. The CDR3 DNA sequence: TGTGCCAGCAGTCGGGAGGGGGAGGAGACCCAGTACTTC.

The J gene is TRBJ1-1, the V gene TRBV5-4; maybe TRBD1 (6 bases). The CDR3 covers 15 residues. Germline V gene lookup returns CDR1 SGHNT and CDR2 YYREEE (reference sequence). V shed 3 bases and J shed 1 base, with 13 bases lying between them. CDR3 loop: CASSWVQGQNTEAFF. CDR3 sequence (DNA): TGTGCCAGCAGCTGGGTACAGGGTCAGAACACTGAAGCTTTCTTT.

This CDR3 is CASSAFTLDTPFVGAFF. Here the CDR3 DNA reads TGTGCCAGTAGTGCCTTTACCCTGGACACCCCCTTTGTCGGCGCTTTCTTT. The chain has TRBV19 and TRBJ1-1, with a possible D match to TRBD1 (5 bases). V was shortened by 5 bases and J by 11 bases, with 30 bases between the two germline ends. CDR1 is LNHDA and CDR2 is SQIVND in the germline V gene (reference sequence). The CDR3 contains 17 residues.

V and J are TRBV6-5 and TRBJ2-1; D is undetermined. Trimming stripped 6 bases from V and 3 bases from J, with 3 bases between. This CDR3 region has 11 residues. Germline V gene sequence: CDR1 MNHEY, CDR2 SVGAGI. The CDR3 spells CASSNYNEQFF. Here the CDR3 DNA reads TGTGCCAGCAGCAACTACAATGAGCAGTTCTTC.

The chain carries TRBV6-1 and TRBJ2-7; possibly TRBD1 for D (6 bases). The germline CDR1 and CDR2 sequences are MNHNS and SASEGT. Trimming took 1 base from V and 2 from J, leaving 18 bases between them. The CDR3 totals 17 residues. CDR3 DNA sequence: TGTGCCAGCAGTGAAGTAGGTAGACAGGCCCAAGCCTACGAGCAGTACTTC. Protein: CASSEVGRQAQAYEQYF.

V gene TRBV6-6 combines with J gene TRBJ2-1, with 8 nucleotides matching TRBD2. Germline CDR1 reads MNHNY; CDR2 reads SVGAGI (reference sequence). V trimming: 0 bases; J trimming: 6 bases; junction bases outside the gene matches: 4. The CDR3 runs to 15 residues. Here the CDR3 reads CASSYSRTSGNEQFF. CDR3 nucleotides: TGTGCCAGCAGTTACTCGAGAACTAGCGGCAATGAGCAGTTCTTC.

In regard to this clone: In the same sample, other DNA sequences code for this CDR3. This chain links TRBV6-4 with TRBJ2-2; 7 nucleotides agree with TRBD2. V dropped 4 bases and J dropped 4; count of bases not matched to a gene: 0. Looked up from germline, CDR1 is MRHNA and CDR2 is SNTAGT. This CDR3 is built from 13 residues. CDR3 bases: TGTGCCAGCAGTGCGGGAGGCACCGGGGAGCTGTTTTTT. Protein sequence: CASSAGGTGELFF.

The rearrangement uses TRBV2 and TRBJ2-7; 14 positions match TRBD2. CDR3 length: 14 amino acids. Per the germline V gene, CDR1 is SNHLY and CDR2 is FYNNEI. J was trimmed by 5 bases and V by 8 bases; bases with no gene match: 5. The CDR3 region has the DNA TGTGCCAGCCGCGGGACTAGCGGGAGCCACGAGCAGTACTTC. Protein sequence: CASRGTSGSHEQYF.

Concerning this clone: The same CDR3 also results from other DNA sequences found in this sample. The chain has TRBV10-3 and TRBJ2-7, with TRBD2 matching over 8 bases. The CDR3 is 16 residues long. CDR1 is ENHRY and CDR2 is SYGVKD in the germline V gene. V dropped 2 bases and J dropped 0; count of bases not matched to a gene: 6. The CDR3 protein is CAISEPPGRDSYEQYF. The CDR3 bases are TGTGCCATCAGTGAGCCCCCCGGGAGGGACTCCTACGAGCAGTACTTC.

The chain has TRBV2 and TRBJ2-7; D possibly corresponds to TRBD1 (6 bases). The germline V gene has CDR1 SNHLY and CDR2 FYNNEI. The CDR3 covers 12 residues. The V end was cut by 3 bases, the J end by 7 bases, with 10 bases between. CDR3: CASSDRGQEQYF. DNA of the CDR3: TGTGCCAGCAGTGATAGAGGACAGGAGCAGTACTTC.

The J gene is TRBJ2-7, the V gene TRBV2, with 8 bases matching TRBD1. Germline V CDR1 and CDR2: SNHLY, FYNNEI. CDR3 length: 13 residues. Trimming removed 8 bases from V and 4 bases from J; junction bases left unmatched: 7. CDR3 in amino acids: CASLGQERYEQYF. The CDR3 DNA is TGTGCCAGCCTGGGACAGGAGAGGTACGAGCAGTACTTC.

A note on this clone: A read error may produce the germline difference seen at one junction end. The chain joins TRBV6-5 to TRBJ2-4; TRBD1 might be the D (6 bases). This CDR3 region has 15 residues. Germline V gene data show CDR1 as MNHEY and CDR2 as SVGAGI. CDR3 bases: TGTGCCAGCAGTGACTCAGGGGCGGCCAAAAACATTCAGTACTTC. This gives the protein CASSDSGAAKNIQYF.

The chain carries TRBV2 and TRBJ1-5; no clear D gene. V lost 4 bases and J 4 bases, leaving 8 bases between the germline ends. The CDR3 loop spans 13 amino acids. Germline CDR1 SNHLY, CDR2 FYNNEI. The DNA of the CDR3 is TGTGCCAGCAGTGGTCGGGGTAATCAGCCCCAGCATTTT. Encoded protein: CASSGRGNQPQHF.

The chain employs TRBV2 and TRBJ1-4; unclear D gene. The germline V gene encodes CDR1 SNHLY and CDR2 FYNNEI. The CDR3 is made up of 12 amino acids. The V and J ends lost 6 bases and 11 bases respectively, with 13 bases between them. CDR3 sequence reads: CASRAERWKLFF. CDR3 coding DNA: TGTGCCAGCAGGGCCGAGAGGTGGAAACTGTTTTTT.

The V gene is TRBV28, the J gene TRBJ2-3; D not certain. The CDR3 extends over 12 amino acids. In germline, CDR1 is MDHEN, CDR2 SYDVKM. V was trimmed by 8 bases and J by 6 bases, leaving 12 bases between them. The CDR3 DNA reads as TGTGCCAGCGCGACTCCGGCGGATACGCAGTATTTT. It codes for CASATPADTQYF.

V is TRBV29-1 and J is TRBJ2-3; D gene unclear. Germline V gene data show CDR1 as SQVTM and CDR2 as ANQGSEA. CDR3 length: 12 amino acids. Trimming pared 7 bases from V and 0 bases from J, leaving 8 bases between. CDR3: CSAAASTDTQYF. In DNA, the CDR3 is TGCAGCGCCGCGGCCAGCACAGATACGCAGTATTTT.

The genes are TRBV5-1 and TRBJ1-5; D uncertain. CDR3 length: 16 residues. Germline V gene lookup returns CDR1 SGHRS and CDR2 YFSETQ. V was clipped by 6 bases and J by 4 bases, with 20 bases between them. Here the CDR3 DNA reads TGCGCCAGCAAGGGCCGGGGTCCTAGGCGTAATCAGCCCCAGCATTTT. Translating it yields CASKGRGPRRNQPQHF.

The chain recombines TRBV2 with TRBJ2-5; D perhaps matches TRBD1 (5 bases). The germline CDR1 and CDR2 sequences are SNHLY and FYNNEI. The V gene lost 4 bases and the J gene lost 5 bases, with 17 bases spanning the gap. The CDR3 contains 15 residues. CDR3 sequence reads: CASSVFSGSGETQYF. CDR3 nucleotides: TGTGCCAGCAGTGTGTTTTCAGGGTCTGGGGAGACCCAGTACTTC.

The V call is TRBV7-2, the J call TRBJ2-7, with TRBD2 as a possible D gene (5 bases). The germline gives CDR1 SGHTA, CDR2 FQGNSA. There are 14 residues in the CDR3. V lost 5 bases and J lost 3, with 14 bases in between. CDR3 amino acids: CASSPRRGFYEQYF. The CDR3 coding sequence is TGTGCCAGCAGCCCCAGGAGAGGGTTCTACGAGCAGTACTTC.

This rearrangement joins TRBV5-1 to TRBJ1-4, with D tentatively TRBD1 (6 bases). This CDR3 has 16 amino acids. CDR1 SGHRS and CDR2 YFSETQ come from the germline V gene. V was pared by 1 base and J by 0 bases, with 10 bases between. Written as DNA, the CDR3 is TGCGCCAGCAGCTTGAGGGGGGGAGCAACTAATGAAAAACTGTTTTTT. Protein: CASSLRGGATNEKLFF.

V is TRBV6-5 and J is TRBJ1-3; D is possibly TRBD1 (5 bases). The V end was cut by 2 bases, the J end by 3 bases, with 8 bases between. Germline V gene lookup returns CDR1 MNHEY and CDR2 SVGAGI. The CDR3 totals 14 residues. CDR3 sequence (DNA): TGTGCCAGCAGTTACCGCAGGGATGGAAACACCATATATTTT. Protein sequence: CASSYRRDGNTIYF.

This rearrangement joins TRBV2 to TRBJ2-2; 9 bases line up with TRBD1. The germline V gene has CDR1 SNHLY and CDR2 FYNNEI. The CDR3 has 15 amino acids. Losses at the gene ends were 7 bases for V and 8 bases for J; bases not matched to a gene: 11. CDR3 coding DNA: TGTGCCAGCATGGCGACAGGGGGTTCTCCTGGGGAGCTGTTTTTT. Protein sequence: CASMATGGSPGELFF.

V gene TRBV18 combines with J gene TRBJ2-6; D may be TRBD1 (6 bases). Germline CDR1 is KGHSH and CDR2 is LQKENI. Trimming took off 2 bases at V and 0 bases at J, with 17 bases between the two ends. The CDR3 consists of 19 residues. The CDR3 nucleotides are TGTGCCAGCTCACCATTGGCCCCGCAGGGGAGCTCTGGGGCCAACGTCCTGACTTTC. Translation gives CASSPLAPQGSSGANVLTF.

The V gene is TRBV5-4, the J gene TRBJ2-1; D is ambiguous. The CDR3 runs to 14 residues. Germline CDR1 is SGHNT and CDR2 is YYREEE (reference sequence). V was trimmed by 5 bases and J by 0 bases, leaving 9 bases between them. As DNA, the CDR3 is TGTGCCAGCAGTCCTGACTCCTCCTACAATGAGCAGTTCTTC. Amino acids: CASSPDSSYNEQFF.

This clone was counted only a few times. The chain combines TRBV7-2 with TRBJ2-7; 7 bases line up with TRBD2. Per the germline V gene, CDR1 is SGHTA and CDR2 is FQGNSA. V was clipped by 5 bases and J by 0 bases; unmatched bases: 1. The CDR3 is 13 residues long. The CDR3 region is CASSRTSSYEQYF. The CDR3 coding sequence is TGTGCCAGCAGCCGGACTAGCTCCTACGAGCAGTACTTC. Together with reference TRBV7-2 and TRBJ2-7, the CDR3 gives the full variable domain: GAGVSQSPSNKVTEKGKDVELRCDPISGHTALYWYRQSLGQGLEFLIYFQGNSAPDKSGLPSDRFSAERTGGSVSTLTIQRTQQEDSAVYLCASSRTSSYEQYFGPGTRLTVT.

The J gene is TRBJ2-1, the V gene TRBV5-6; TRBD2 matches 9 bases. The ends lost 3 bases at V and 6 bases at J; junction bases unmatched: 13. CDR3 size: 17 residues. CDR1 is SGHDT, CDR2 YYEEEE, per germline. The CDR3 loop is CASSYVPLAGEINEQFF. CDR3 DNA sequence: TGTGCCAGCAGCTACGTCCCCTTAGCGGGAGAGATCAATGAGCAGTTCTTC.

V usage is TRBV11-2 and J usage is TRBJ2-6; 12 positions agree with TRBD2. The germline CDR1 and CDR2 sequences are SGHAT and FQNNGV. The CDR3 length is 18 residues. V trimming: 3 bases; J trimming: 3 bases; junction bases outside the gene matches: 6. The CDR3: CASSFRLAGVVGANVLTF. For the CDR3, the DNA is TGTGCCAGCAGCTTCAGACTAGCGGGAGTGGTTGGGGCCAACGTCCTGACTTTC.